The 10 T cell receptor beta chains below all came from one sample that was sequenced in a study of shared clonotypes between healthy human individuals. Assay used: immunoSEQ multiplex PCR; TCRdb lists only in-frame clones, some missing. The data hold around 2,100,000 clones, with about 95% observed a single time. Terminally differentiated effector memory CD45RA+ cells were excluded from the naive CD8 cells, which were CD45RO-negative and positively selected for CCR7. Sequences were obtained from naive CD8+ T cells sorted from blood. The source is a man younger than 30 in good health.

The chain combines TRBV4-3 with TRBJ1-2; 7 bases fit TRBD1. In germline, CDR1 is LGHNA, CDR2 YSLEER. After removal of 3 bases from V and 0 bases from J, the junction contained 10 bases not matched to a gene. This CDR3 is built from 17 residues. CDR3 residues: CASSQEGQKPPNYGYTF. CDR3 in DNA: TGCGCCAGCAGCCAGGAGGGACAGAAGCCGCCTAACTATGGCTACACCTTC.

The rearrangement links TRBV7-9 to TRBJ1-4, with D unresolved. The CDR3 runs 15 residues. Germline-derived CDR1 and CDR2 are SEHNR and FQNEAQ (reference sequence). Trimming removed 4 bases at V and 6 bases at J, with 15 bases between. The CDR3 DNA reads TGTGCCAGCAGCTCTAATTGGGCCGGGGATGAAAAACTGTTTTTT. Translation: CASSSNWAGDEKLFF.

A single count supports this clone. CDR3 bases: TGTGCCAGCAGCCAGGGGGGTTCTCGGGAGACCCAGTACTTC. Translation gives CASSQGGSRETQYF. The chain is built from TRBV9 and TRBJ2-5; perhaps TRBD1 as D (7 bases). CDR3 size: 14 residues. Trimming removed 4 bases from V and 5 bases from J, with 15 bases in between. Per germline, CDR1 SGDLS and CDR2 YYNGEE.

This clone was recorded once. The sample holds other DNA sequences that translate to the same CDR3. The chain uses TRBV19 and TRBJ1-2; D perhaps matches TRBD1 (5 bases). Trimming cost V 10 bases and J 3 bases, with 6 bases left between them. This CDR3 is built from 10 residues. Germline V gene lookup returns CDR1 LNHDA and CDR2 SQIVND (reference sequence). The chain's CDR3 is CATGDYGYTF. CDR3 nucleotide sequence: TGTGCCACGGGGGACTATGGCTACACCTTC.

The V and J genes are TRBV6-5 and TRBJ2-5; 7 bases line up with TRBD2. The CDR3 consists of 14 residues. The junction had 4 bases not matched to a gene; V was cut back by 2 bases and J by 4 bases. Germline V gene lookup returns CDR1 MNHEY and CDR2 SVGAGI. Written as DNA, the CDR3 is TGTGCCAGCAGTTACGGGGCGGGAGCAGAGACCCAGTACTTC. It yields the protein CASSYGAGAETQYF.

The chain couples TRBV4-1 to TRBJ2-1; 11 nucleotides line up with TRBD2. J lost 0 bases, V lost 3 bases, and 10 bases had no gene match. CDR1 is MGHRA and CDR2 is YSYEKL in the germline V gene. This CDR3 has 19 residues. The chain's CDR3 is CASSQRLAGGLSSYNEQFF. The CDR3 DNA follows: TGCGCCAGCAGCCAGCGTCTAGCGGGAGGCCTGAGCTCCTACAATGAGCAGTTCTTC.

The rearrangement joins TRBV4-2 to TRBJ2-3; D is unresolved. V dropped 1 base and J dropped 6 bases, with 14 bases sitting between them. This CDR3 spans 15 amino acids. Per germline, CDR1 LGHNA and CDR2 YNFKEQ. The CDR3 nucleotides read TGTGCCAGCAGCCAAGCTTCTAGTAGTATCGATACGCAGTATTTT. Protein sequence: CASSQASSSIDTQYF.

As for this clone: Other DNA variants within this sample encode the same CDR3. This chain uses TRBV27 with TRBJ2-7; 7 bases align to TRBD2. Germline lookup yields CDR1 MNHEY and CDR2 SMNVEV (reference sequence). CDR3 length: 14 residues. With 2 bases clipped from V and 4 bases from J, the junction kept 5 bases outside the gene matches. CDR3 residues: CASSLKREGYEQYF. CDR3 in DNA: TGTGCCAGCAGTTTAAAGCGGGAAGGGTACGAGCAGTACTTC.

V and J are TRBV19 and TRBJ1-2, with D tentatively TRBD1 (5 bases). Trimming removed 5 bases from V and 3 bases from J, with 16 bases in between. This CDR3 is 15 amino acids long. Germline loops: CDR1 LNHDA, CDR2 SQIVND (reference sequence). The CDR3 DNA sequence: TGTGCCAGTAGTTTCCCAGGGACTCTAGACTATGGCTACACCTTC. This sequence encodes CASSFPGTLDYGYTF.

The V and J genes are TRBV7-9 and TRBJ2-5; D ambiguous. CDR1 is SEHNR and CDR2 is FQNEAQ in the germline V gene (reference sequence). The CDR3 covers 13 residues. Trimming took off 1 base at V and 4 bases at J, with 7 bases between the two ends. In DNA form, the CDR3 reads TGTGCCAGCAGCTTAGGGGCCCCAGAGACCCAGTACTTC. Protein sequence: CASSLGAPETQYF.